The 23 T cell receptor beta chains below were found in one sample sequenced in a study of cytomegalovirus exposure and HLA in healthy donors. The study ran its PCR with 60 Vbeta and 13 Jbeta primers. The method was immunoSEQ multiplex PCR; TCRdb's version includes in-frame clones alone and lacks a portion of them. The table lists 95,000 to 150,000 clones, more than 65% of them singletons, with roughly 1.5% in the top ten. The sequenced sample was PBMCs. The receptors stem from a woman aged 18-29 years in good health and CMV-seronegative.

This chain links TRBV6-5 with TRBJ1-4; no clear D. V was clipped by 5 bases and J by 6 bases, with 16 bases between them. The CDR3 consists of 15 residues. Per the germline V gene, CDR1 is MNHEY and CDR2 is SVGAGI. Here the CDR3 DNA reads TGTGCCAGCAGTAACCCGGGAGCATCGGATGAAAAACTGTTTTTT. It yields the protein CASSNPGASDEKLFF.

In its sample, this clone was seen once. The genes are TRBV2 and TRBJ1-2; D gene ambiguous. The germline CDR1 and CDR2 sequences are SNHLY and FYNNEI. The CDR3 loop spans 13 amino acids. Trimming pared 2 bases from V and 0 bases from J, leaving 4 bases between. The CDR3 DNA follows: TGTGCCAGCAGTGAACAGACTAACTATGGCTACACCTTC. It translates to CASSEQTNYGYTF.

The genes are TRBV2 and TRBJ2-1; no definite D call. V lost 11 bases, J lost 4 bases, and 12 bases lay in between. The germline V gene encodes CDR1 SNHLY and CDR2 FYNNEI. CDR3 size: 12 residues. CDR3 residues: CASQAEYNEQFF. The CDR3 coding sequence is TGTGCCTCCCAGGCCGAATACAATGAGCAGTTCTTC.

The count of this clone is one. CDR3 sequence reads: CASSWGIDSSYNEQFF. CDR3 sequence (DNA): TGTGCCAGCAGCTGGGGAATAGACAGCTCCTACAATGAGCAGTTCTTC. V and J are TRBV5-6 and TRBJ2-1, with a tentative D call TRBD1 (5 bases). Germline values: CDR1 SGHDT, CDR2 YYEEEE. Between the trimmed V and J ends, which lost 3 bases and 0 bases, there was a span of 13 bases. The CDR3 extends over 16 amino acids.

The chain joins TRBV9 to TRBJ1-2, with a tentative D call TRBD1 (6 bases). Trimming shortened V by 7 bases and J by 0 bases, and 31 bases separated the two germline ends. Germline CDR1 and CDR2: SGDLS and YYNGEE. This CDR3 is built from 20 residues. Here the CDR3 DNA reads TGTGCCAGCTCCTTAGGAAAGAAAAGGCAGGGGCATAATTCTAACTATGGCTACACCTTC. Protein: CASSLGKKRQGHNSNYGYTF.

In this sample, this clone turned up once. The chain employs TRBV19 and TRBJ2-1; 7 nucleotides agree with TRBD2. CDR1 is LNHDA and CDR2 is SQIVND in the germline V gene (reference sequence). V shed 6 bases, J shed 6 bases, and the junction held 2 bases outside the gene matches. The CDR3 consists of 12 residues. The CDR3 DNA is TGTGCCAGTAGAGGGAGGGCCAATGAGCAGTTCTTC. This encodes CASRGRANEQFF.

The chain carries TRBV28 and TRBJ1-1; 7 nucleotides line up with TRBD1. The V gene's germline CDR1 is MDHEN and CDR2 SYDVKM. V gave up 5 bases and J gave up 2 bases; unmatched junction bases: 8. The CDR3 is made up of 15 amino acids. CDR3 nucleotides: TGTGCCAGCAGTCTGGCGACAGGGATCAACACTGAAGCTTTCTTT. Its protein product is CASSLATGINTEAFF. Variable domain in full (rest from reference TRBV28 and TRBJ1-1): DVKVTQSSRYLVKRTGEKVFLECVQDMDHENMFWYRQDPGLGLRLIYFSYDVKMKEKGDIPEGYSVSREKKERFSLILESASTNQTSMYLCASSLATGINTEAFFGQGTRLTVV.

V usage is TRBV7-2 and J usage is TRBJ1-1; weak D call: TRBD1 (6 bases). Germline CDR1 and CDR2: SGHTA and FQGNSA. This CDR3 has 15 amino acids. V was shortened by 5 bases and J by 7 bases, with 20 bases between the two germline ends. CDR3 sequence (DNA): TGTGCCAGCAGCCCCCAGGGGCGGGGGGTTGGTGAAGCTTTCTTT. Protein: CASSPQGRGVGEAFF.

About this clone itself: At the DNA level, this CDR3 is encoded by other sequences in the same sample as well. The chain has TRBV7-6 and TRBJ2-2; TRBD1 agrees at 10 bases. V lost 5 bases and J lost 6; bases outside the gene matches: 15. This CDR3 contains 18 residues. Germline V gene lookup returns CDR1 SGHVS and CDR2 FNYEAQ. CDR3 nucleotides: TGTGCCAGCAGCCCTCAAGAGGGGGGACAGGGGTTTGCCGGGGAGCTGTTTTTT. This gives the protein CASSPQEGGQGFAGELFF.

V usage is TRBV6-5 and J usage is TRBJ1-5, with D possibly matching TRBD1 (5 bases). The germline V gene has CDR1 MNHEY and CDR2 SVGAGI. The length of the CDR3 is 12 residues. With 6 bases removed from V and 4 bases from J, the gap between germline ends came to 7 bases. The CDR3 sequence is CASSRANQPQHF. CDR3 nucleotide sequence: TGTGCCAGCAGCAGGGCGAATCAGCCCCAGCATTTT.

A remark on this clone: At one of its ends the junction is not consistent with the germline gene, which may arise from a read error. V is TRBV29-1 and J is TRBJ2-6, with D tentatively TRBD1 (5 bases). The CDR3 is made up of 12 amino acids. The V gene's germline CDR1 is SQVTM and CDR2 ANQGSEA. CDR3 region: CSASSGANGLTF. The CDR3 DNA reads TGCAGCGCTTCATCTGGGGCCAACGGCCTGACTTTC.

The chain carries TRBV30 and TRBJ1-3; D is ambiguous. The CDR3 is made up of 14 amino acids. Germline CDR1 GTSNPN, CDR2 SVGIG (reference sequence). V was pared by 5 bases and J by 5 bases, with 16 bases between. The CDR3 nucleotides are TGTGCCTGGCGTATCTCAGCAGGCCGAAACACCATATATTTT. As protein: CAWRISAGRNTIYF.

The V call is TRBV2, the J call TRBJ2-7; 10 bases are shared with TRBD2. Trimming took 6 bases from V and 1 from J; bases not matched to a gene: 3. The CDR3 extends over 14 amino acids. Germline V gene data show CDR1 as SNHLY and CDR2 as FYNNEI. Here the CDR3 DNA reads TGTGCCAGCAGGACTAGCGGGTATTCCTACGAGCAGTACTTC. It codes for CASRTSGYSYEQYF. Full variable domain (missing parts from reference TRBV2 and TRBJ2-7): EPEVTQTPSHQVTQMGQEVILRCVPISNHLYFYWYRQILGQKVEFLVSFYNNEISEKSEIFDDQFSVERPDGSNFTLKIRSTKLEDSAMYFCASRTSGYSYEQYFGPGTRLTVT.

This chain uses TRBV4-3 with TRBJ1-3, with D possibly TRBD1 on 6 matching bases. Germline V CDR1 and CDR2: LGHNA, YSLEER. Trimming cost V 0 bases and J 4 bases, with 10 bases left between them. CDR3 length: 15 residues. The chain's CDR3 is CASSQEGARGNTIYF. DNA for the CDR3: TGCGCCAGCAGCCAAGAGGGGGCGAGGGGAAACACCATATATTTT.

The chain links TRBV6-1 to TRBJ1-2, with D maybe TRBD1 (6 bases). Germline lookup yields CDR1 MNHNS and CDR2 SASEGT. V was trimmed by 6 bases and J by 7 bases, leaving 18 bases between them. This CDR3 has 14 residues. CDR3 in amino acids: CASSHPTGPGGYTF. The CDR3 region has the DNA TGTGCCAGCAGCCACCCGACAGGCCCCGGTGGCTACACCTTC.

This clone was detected only a few times. V usage is TRBV18 and J usage is TRBJ2-7; TRBD2 matches 14 bases. Germline V gives CDR1 KGHSH, CDR2 LQKENI. The trim removed 3 bases at V and 6 bases at J, leaving 7 bases unmatched. The CDR3 length is 16 residues. CDR3 sequence (DNA): TGTGCCAGCTCACCGTTAGGGACTAGCGGGGGAGGCGAGCAGTACTTC. It is translated as CASSPLGTSGGGEQYF.

Remarks on this clone: Additional DNA sequences in this sample encode the identical CDR3. This chain uses TRBV5-1 with TRBJ2-5, with 10 bases that match TRBD2. The germline V gene encodes CDR1 SGHRS and CDR2 YFSETQ. This CDR3 contains 20 residues. V shed 0 bases, J shed 1 base, and the junction held 15 bases outside the gene matches. This chain's CDR3 is CASSLVADFRAGGSQETQYF. As DNA, the CDR3 is TGCGCCAGCAGCTTGGTGGCGGATTTTCGAGCGGGGGGGTCCCAAGAGACCCAGTACTTC.

The gene calls are TRBV19 and TRBJ1-5; D is undetermined. The CDR3 extends over 15 amino acids. In germline, CDR1 is LNHDA, CDR2 SQIVND (reference sequence). With 1 base removed from V and 9 bases from J, the gap between germline ends came to 16 bases. CDR3 amino acids: CASSIGHSSLMPQHF. Written as DNA, the CDR3 is TGTGCCAGTAGTATAGGACACAGCAGCTTAATGCCCCAGCATTTT.

This clone was seen only a few times. The V and J genes are TRBV6-5 and TRBJ2-7, with 10 bases matching TRBD1. CDR3 length: 14 residues. Germline-derived CDR1 and CDR2 are MNHEY and SVGAGI. Trimming took 6 bases from V and 5 from J; bases not matched to a gene: 7. CDR3 DNA sequence: TGTGCCAGCAGAGAAGACAGGGGGCCGCACGAGCAGTACTTC. Its translation: CASREDRGPHEQYF.

The chain is built from TRBV19 and TRBJ1-5; 11 nucleotides align to TRBD1. The CDR3 extends over 14 amino acids. With V trimmed by 9 bases and J by 3 bases, 4 bases remained unmatched. Germline CDR1 is LNHDA and CDR2 is SQIVND (reference sequence). CDR3 amino acids: CASRTGGFNQPQHF. CDR3 coding DNA: TGTGCCAGCCGGACAGGGGGCTTCAATCAGCCCCAGCATTTT.

This clone was seen only a few times. The chain recombines TRBV4-2 with TRBJ1-1, with D maybe TRBD1 (5 bases). Germline V CDR1 and CDR2: LGHNA, YNFKEQ. V lost 3 bases, J lost 1 base, and 9 bases lay in between. The CDR3 contains 14 residues. CDR3 sequence: CASSHGGRNTEAFF. The CDR3 region has the DNA TGTGCCAGCAGCCACGGGGGAAGGAACACTGAAGCTTTCTTT.

The rearrangement joins TRBV7-2 to TRBJ2-2; D is undetermined. V was pared by 5 bases and J by 3 bases, with 4 bases between. The CDR3 runs 12 residues. CDR1 and CDR2 from the germline V gene are SGHTA and FQGNSA. The CDR3 DNA sequence: TGTGCCAGCAGCCCTGACACCGGGGAGCTGTTTTTT. Translating it yields CASSPDTGELFF. The full variable domain, with the rest looked up from reference TRBV7-2 and TRBJ2-2, is GAGVSQSPSNKVTEKGKDVELRCDPISGHTALYWYRQSLGQGLEFLIYFQGNSAPDKSGLPSDRFSAERTGGSVSTLTIQRTQQEDSAVYLCASSPDTGELFFGEGSRLTVL.

The CDR3 DNA is TGTGCCAGCAGTGAAGATGGTTGGGGACAGGGGAATCAGCCCCAGCATTTT. It yields the protein CASSEDGWGQGNQPQHF. The chain recombines TRBV2 with TRBJ1-5, with 10 nucleotides matching TRBD1. Germline trimming cut 1 base from V and 4 bases from J; bases unmatched to any gene: 7. This CDR3 has 17 residues. Germline V CDR1 and CDR2: SNHLY, FYNNEI.